What follows describes a single TCR beta chain. TCRdb reprocessed the RT-PCR reads with MiXCR, giving one entry per CDR3 protein. The table has approximately 720,000 distinct CDR3 sequences, 12% to 15% seen once; the top ten hold about 3.6%. Sequenced sample: memory CD4+ T cells from blood. The sequence came from a female donor in good health, serving as a healthy control.

The CDR3 loop reads CASSLTRDSSNYGYTF. CDR3 DNA: TGTGCCAGCAGCTTGACCCGGGACTCCTCTAACTATGGCTACACCTTC. The chain joins TRBV7-2 to TRBJ1-2, with a weak D call TRBD1 (5 bases). The CDR3 is 16 residues long. Trimming cost V 3 bases and J 0 bases, with 14 bases left between them. Germline-derived CDR1 and CDR2 are SGHTA and FQGNSA.